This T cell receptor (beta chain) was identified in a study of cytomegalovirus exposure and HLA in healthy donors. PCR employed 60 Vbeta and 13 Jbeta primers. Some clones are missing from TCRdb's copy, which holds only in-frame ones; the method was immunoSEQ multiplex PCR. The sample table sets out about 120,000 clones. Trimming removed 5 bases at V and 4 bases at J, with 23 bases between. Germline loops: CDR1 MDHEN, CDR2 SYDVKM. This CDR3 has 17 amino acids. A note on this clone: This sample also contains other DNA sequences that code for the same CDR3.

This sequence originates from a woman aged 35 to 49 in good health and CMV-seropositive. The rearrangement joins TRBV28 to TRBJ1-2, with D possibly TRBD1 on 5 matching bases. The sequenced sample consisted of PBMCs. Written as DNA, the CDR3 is TGTGCCAGCAGTACTCCCGGGTTTACAGGACAACCCTATGGCTACACCTTC. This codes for CASSTPGFTGQPYGYTF.